Sequencing of this T cell receptor (beta chain) was carried out in a study of blood T cell repertoires in COVID-19. Germline V CDR1 and CDR2: SGHTA, FQGNSA. The CDR3 covers 13 residues. Between the trimmed V and J ends, which lost 4 bases and 7 bases, there was a span of 12 bases. The data were produced by immunoSEQ multiplex PCR, yet TCRdb's version contains in-frame clones alone and is incomplete. The table includes 150,000 to 250,000 clones, approximately 80% detected once. This chain connects TRBV7-2 to TRBJ2-3; no firm D call. The sequence came from a human donor with acute or convalescent COVID-19. The donor label of this sample is uncertain. Specimen: peripheral blood. CDR3 residues: CASSSDLRNTQYF. The CDR3 nucleotides read TGTGCCAGCAGCTCAGATCTGAGGAATACGCAGTATTTT.